This TCR beta chain stems from a study of cytomegalovirus exposure and HLA in healthy donors. Study summary: Prior work identified around 100 million unique TCR beta sequences in 150 million to 200 million T cells.

This clone occurred a few times. PCR primers comprised 60 Vbeta and 13 Jbeta primers. In the original processing: As a later analysis found, there were 70 million to 100 million unique TCR beta chains, of which around 9.9 million were shared. Data came from immunoSEQ multiplex PCR; TCRdb stores just in-frame clones and leaves some out. That table furnishes V, J and clone size, whereas the DNA furnished D and trimming. In the table there are about 64,000 clones, about three quarters of which are singletons. This CDR3 has 14 residues. CDR1 is ENHRY and CDR2 is SYGVKD in the germline V gene. Trimming took 11 bases from V and 1 from J; bases not matched to a gene: 8.

V and J are TRBV10-3 and TRBJ2-1; TRBD2 matches 7 bases. The sequence derives from a male donor in good health and CMV-seropositive. Source material: PBMCs. The chain's CDR3 is CAARSGVSYNEQFF. CDR3 DNA: TGTGCCGCTCGCAGCGGGGTTTCCTACAATGAGCAGTTCTTC.